The TCR beta chain described here comes from a study of CD8 T cells in ankylosing spondylitis. The CDR3 totals 14 residues. Germline CDR1 and CDR2: SGHRS and YFSETQ. With 0 bases removed from V and 6 bases from J, the gap between germline ends came to 9 bases. About this clonotype: Its matching antigen is unknown.

Whole-study results and caveats: A TCR beta motif made of eight highly homologous variants seemed typical of ankylosing spondylitis blood. Disease-linked clones reportedly showed significant enrichment in matched ankylosing spondylitis synovial fluid.

TCRdb reprocessed the 5' RACE reads with MiXCR, giving one entry per CDR3 protein. This sample has a few hundred thousand distinct CDR3 sequences, with 20% found just once. The sample taken for sequencing was blood, either unsorted or a sorted T cell fraction (not recorded which). This receptor was taken from a male donor with ankylosing spondylitis or in good health (not recorded which). The chain uses TRBV5-1 and TRBJ2-2, with unresolved D. CDR3 in DNA: TGCGCCAGCAGCTTGGAGGACCCGGCCGGGGAGCTGTTTTTT. Translated, it gives CASSLEDPAGELFF.